Presented here are 21 T cell receptor beta chains from one specimen sequenced in a study of ipilimumab plus nivolumab after autologous stem cell transplantation. Data came from immunoSEQ multiplex PCR; TCRdb stores just in-frame clones and leaves some out. The sample consists of about 47,000 clones, about 88% of them appearing once. The sequencing here drew on PBMCs, taken in a trial of ipilimumab plus nivolumab as post-transplant consolidation. The receptors derive from a male donor with multiple myeloma.

This sequence joins TRBV7-9 and TRBJ2-3; 9 nucleotides agree with TRBD2. J was trimmed by 2 bases and V by 4 bases; bases with no gene match: 7. The V gene's germline CDR1 is SEHNR and CDR2 FQNEAQ (reference sequence). CDR3 length equals 16 residues. CDR3 in amino acids: CASSWGTSRHTDTQYF. In nucleotides, the CDR3 is TGTGCCAGCAGCTGGGGGACTAGCAGACACACAGATACGCAGTATTTT.

The V gene is TRBV7-6, the J gene TRBJ1-6; perhaps TRBD1 as D (5 bases). The CDR3 extends over 16 amino acids. The germline V gene encodes CDR1 SGHVS and CDR2 FNYEAQ. The V end lost 1 base, the J end lost 5 bases, and 12 bases lay between the germline ends. The chain's CDR3 is CASSLGGVQNNSPLHF. CDR3 coding DNA: TGTGCCAGCAGCTTAGGGGGGGTACAGAATAATTCACCCCTCCACTTT.

This chain joins TRBV21-1 and TRBJ2-5; the table names TRBD2, a call not compared with the DNA. The DNA end lines up better with TRBJ2-7; the J call may be wrong. TRBV21-1 is assigned pseudogene status. The CDR3 extends over 17 amino acids. CDR3 sequence reads: CASSKGGPSGVPGEQYF. The CDR3 nucleotides are TGTGCCAGCAGCAAAGGGGGACCTAGCGGGGTACCGGGCGAGCAGTACTTC.

This sequence joins TRBV7-2 and TRBJ1-1; 8 nucleotides line up with TRBD1. Looked up from germline, CDR1 is SGHTA and CDR2 is FQGNSA. V dropped 1 base and J dropped 4; count of bases not matched to a gene: 11. This CDR3 region has 17 residues. The CDR3 nucleotides are TGTGCCAGCAGCTTAGGGGCGACAGGGGAATGGAGCACTGAAGCTTTCTTT. Amino acid sequence: CASSLGATGEWSTEAFF. Drawing the rest from reference TRBV7-2 and TRBJ1-1, the complete variable domain is GAGVSQSPSNKVTEKGKDVELRCDPISGHTALYWYRQSLGQGLEFLIYFQGNSAPDKSGLPSDRFSAERTGGSVSTLTIQRTQQEDSAVYLCASSLGATGEWSTEAFFGQGTRLTVV.

The CDR3 DNA reads TGCGCCAGCAGCTGGGGAGGGACCTACGAGCAGTACTTC. This gives the protein CASSWGGTYEQYF. J is TRBJ2-7 and V is TRBV5-1, with 7 nucleotides matching TRBD2. The CDR3 has 13 amino acids. CDR1 SGHRS and CDR2 YFSETQ come from the germline V gene. Trimming took 3 bases from V and 2 from J; bases not matched to a gene: 2.

The chain recombines TRBV5-1 with TRBJ2-3; D is perhaps TRBD1 or TRBD2 (5 bases each). The CDR3 is 13 amino acids. The V gene lost 8 bases and the J gene lost 2 bases, with 12 bases spanning the gap. Germline CDR1 reads SGHRS; CDR2 reads YFSETQ. CDR3 DNA sequence: TGCGCCAGGGGGGACCGGGACACAGATACGCAGTATTTT. This codes for CARGDRDTDTQYF.

The sample holds one count of this clone. The chain employs TRBV7-3 and TRBJ2-3; D ambiguous. The length of the CDR3 is 13 residues. Germline CDR1 SGHTA, CDR2 FQGTGA. Trimming left V 1 base short and J 1 base short, with 3 bases between. The DNA for the CDR3 is TGTGCCAGCAGCTTAATCGGCACAGATACGCAGTATTTT. Translated, it gives CASSLIGTDTQYF.

A word on this clone: One junction end does not reproduce the germline sequence, and a read error may be involved. The V call is TRBV7-7, the J call TRBJ2-1, with no clear D. The germline gives CDR1 SSHAT, CDR2 FNYEAQ (reference sequence). This CDR3 is 15 amino acids long. The CDR3 DNA follows: TGTGCTAGCAGCTCGGACGGCAGCTCCTACAATGAGCAGTTCTTC. Amino acids: CASSSDGSSYNEQFF.

The chain uses TRBV30 and TRBJ1-5; tentative D call: TRBD1 (6 bases). Trimming shortened V by 0 bases and J by 6 bases, and 12 bases separated the two germline ends. There are 14 residues in the CDR3. In germline, CDR1 is GTSNPN, CDR2 SVGIG (reference sequence). CDR3 sequence reads: CAWSVLTGGQPQHF. The CDR3 DNA is TGTGCCTGGAGTGTACTGACAGGAGGTCAGCCCCAGCATTTT. Complete variable domain (other parts from reference TRBV30 and TRBJ1-5): SQTIHQWPATLVQPVGSPLSLECTVEGTSNPNLYWYRQAAGRGLQLLFYSVGIGQISSEVPQNLSASRPQDRQFILSSKKLLLSDSGFYLCAWSVLTGGQPQHFGDGTRLSIL.

This clone has just a few counts. The chain employs TRBV7-8 and TRBJ1-1; D is uncertain. Trimming shortened V by 1 base and J by 1 base, and 4 bases separated the two germline ends. This CDR3 contains 13 residues. Germline V gene lookup returns CDR1 SGHVS and CDR2 FQNEAQ. The DNA for the CDR3 is TGTGCCAGCAGCTTAGTACAGAACACTGAAGCTTTCTTT. Translated: CASSLVQNTEAFF. The full variable domain, in which reference TRBV7-8 and TRBJ1-1 provide the parts outside the CDR3, is GAGVSQSPRYKVAKRGQDVALRCDPISGHVSLFWYQQALGQGPEFLTYFQNEAQLDKSGLPSDRFFAERPEGSVSTLKIQRTQQEDSAVYLCASSLVQNTEAFFGQGTRLTVV.

The chain is built from TRBV4-3 and TRBJ1-1; 8 bases fit TRBD1. Germline lookup yields CDR1 LGHNA and CDR2 YSLEER. With 11 bases clipped from V and 2 bases from J, the junction kept 7 bases outside the gene matches. This CDR3 contains 13 residues. The CDR3 sequence: CASQDRGNTEAFF. CDR3 DNA sequence: TGCGCCTCCCAAGACAGGGGCAACACTGAAGCTTTCTTT.

The J gene is TRBJ1-5, the V gene TRBV7-9; 10 nucleotides line up with TRBD1. Trimming took 5 bases from V and 5 from J; bases not matched to a gene: 3. Germline V CDR1 and CDR2: SEHNR, FQNEAQ (reference sequence). The CDR3 spans 14 residues. The CDR3 reads CASSGGTGDQPQHF. For the CDR3, the DNA is TGTGCCAGCAGCGGAGGGACAGGGGATCAGCCCCAGCATTTT. The whole variable domain, filled in from reference TRBV7-9 and TRBJ1-5, reads DTGVSQNPRHKITKRGQNVTFRCDPISEHNRLYWYRQTLGQGPEFLTYFQNEAQLEKSRLLSDRFSAERPKGSFSTLEIQRTEQGDSAMYLCASSGGTGDQPQHFGDGTRLSIL.

This clone was seen only once. The chain joins TRBV6-6 to TRBJ1-2; D uncertain. Germline values: CDR1 MNHNY, CDR2 SVGAGI (reference sequence). The V and J ends lost 0 bases and 4 bases respectively, with 9 bases between them. The CDR3 totals 14 residues. The CDR3 coding sequence is TGTGCCAGCAGTTACTCGGGCAACGGCTATGGCTACACCTTC. Protein sequence: CASSYSGNGYGYTF.

The V gene is TRBV6-1, the J gene TRBJ2-2; the D gene is possibly TRBD2 (5 bases). V gave up 1 base and J gave up 1 base, with 10 bases separating them. Germline CDR1 and CDR2: MNHNS and SASEGT. The CDR3 sequence is 16 residues long. The CDR3 coding sequence is TGTGCCAGCAGTGAAGGGGAGACGGTGAACACCGGGGAGCTGTTTTTT. Translated: CASSEGETVNTGELFF.

The chain links TRBV9 to TRBJ1-5, with D perhaps matching TRBD1 (5 bases). CDR1 is SGDLS and CDR2 is YYNGEE in the germline V gene. Trimming removed 4 bases from V and 1 base from J, with 12 bases in between. This CDR3 has 15 residues. CDR3 nucleotides: TGTGCCAGCAGCCCCCGGGGCCTAAGCAATCAGCCCCAGCATTTT. Amino acids: CASSPRGLSNQPQHF.

In this sample, this clone turned up once. The gene calls are TRBV15 and TRBJ1-4; D is undetermined. CDR1 and CDR2 from the germline V gene are LNHNV and YYDKDF (reference sequence). The V and J ends lost 1 base and 7 bases respectively, with 10 bases between them. The CDR3 runs to 14 residues. The CDR3 loop is CATSRGGAGEKLFF. In DNA, the CDR3 is TGTGCCACCAGCAGAGGAGGCGCGGGTGAAAAACTGTTTTTT.

V and J are TRBV5-5 and TRBJ2-3; D gene unclear. V dropped 0 bases and J dropped 0 bases, with 11 bases sitting between them. This CDR3 spans 16 amino acids. The germline gives CDR1 SGHKS, CDR2 YYEKEE (reference sequence). For the CDR3, the DNA is TGTGCCAGCAGCTTGGTTGTCAGTTCTAGCACAGATACGCAGTATTTT. Amino acids: CASSLVVSSSTDTQYF.

The V gene is TRBV19, the J gene TRBJ1-3, with 7 nucleotides matching TRBD1. Germline V gene sequence: CDR1 LNHDA, CDR2 SQIVND (reference sequence). Losses at the gene ends were 6 bases for V and 1 base for J; bases not matched to a gene: 6. The CDR3 is made up of 15 amino acids. The CDR3 bases are TGTGCCAGTAGGGTGGGACAGCGATCTGGAAACACCATATATTTT. Translation: CASRVGQRSGNTIYF.

This CDR3 reads CASSPEVAVLEYGYTF. Here the CDR3 DNA reads TGTGCCAGCAGCCCAGAGGTGGCAGTGCTAGAGTATGGCTACACCTTC. The V gene is TRBV7-2, the J gene TRBJ1-2; no reliable D call. V lost 5 bases to trimming and J lost 5 bases, with 21 bases between them. Germline V lookup: CDR1 SGHTA, CDR2 FQGNSA. CDR3 length: 16 residues.

This sequence joins TRBV9 and TRBJ2-3; no reliable D call. V lost 1 base, J lost 0 bases, and 9 bases lay in between. The CDR3 has 15 amino acids. In germline, CDR1 is SGDLS, CDR2 YYNGEE. The CDR3 nucleotides are TGTGCCAGCAGCGTAATGGGCTCTAGCACAGATACGCAGTATTTT. As protein: CASSVMGSSTDTQYF.

V gene TRBV11-2 combines with J gene TRBJ1-2; no definite D call. The CDR3 sequence is 13 residues long. V was cut by 2 bases and J by 0 bases, with 4 bases left in between. Looked up from germline, CDR1 is SGHAT and CDR2 is FQNNGV. The CDR3 here is CASSLRANYGYTF. For the CDR3, the DNA is TGTGCCAGCAGCTTACGAGCTAACTATGGCTACACCTTC.